A single count supports the clone carrying this T cell receptor (beta chain). Its antigen is currently unknown. These data are taken from a study of beta chain features in type 1 diabetes. Study-level findings and limits: Type 1 diabetes patients had TCRB CDR3s that were shorter (moderately but significantly so) in all four CD4+ subsets. More deletions and fewer insertions at VDJ junctions were found in patients with type 1 diabetes.

Expressed TCRB transcripts were sequenced because the isolated RNA had all been reverse transcribed beforehand. Measured with immunoSEQ multiplex PCR; TCRdb has only the in-frame clones, and not every one. This sample has around 150,000 clones, with 6.5% to 8.5% found just once. The V gene's germline CDR1 is MNHEY and CDR2 SVGAGI. The CDR3 contains 15 residues. V gave up 3 bases and J gave up 1 base, with 13 bases separating them. The sequenced material came from central memory CD4+ T cells from blood. The source of this sequence is a woman in her late teens or twenties with type 1 diabetes. The rearrangement links TRBV6-5 to TRBJ2-7; the D gene is possibly TRBD1 (5 bases). The CDR3 DNA reads TGTGCCAGCAGTTATCGGCAGGGTGGGTCCTACGAGCAGTACTTC. This gives the protein CASSYRQGGSYEQYF.